This T cell receptor (beta chain) was sequenced for a study of blood T cell repertoires in COVID-19 (TCRdb year 2020). General notes on the study: Samples covering the acute and convalescent phases of COVID-19 were provided by collaborators in the United States, Italy and Spain. Nearly every sample came with metadata listing a de-identified subject ID, COVID-19 status, age in years and sex. Where HLA class I and class II types were available, the types were taken from metadata supplied by the sample provider, not from assay-based typing. The samples were drawn from the first 160 participants of the ongoing ImmuneRACE study and from more than 1,000 subjects provided by 6 global collaborators. The repertoires were made available in a free public database intended to serve as a resource for research on the immune response to SARS-CoV-2. Subjects who had been exposed to COVID-19, were actively infected with it, or had recovered from it provided the deeply sampled blood TCRbeta repertoires that made up the dataset. The prospective study material was composed of cDNA or gDNA derived from T cells, B-cell-depleted T cells, or PBMCs.

CDR1 and CDR2 were assigned from the germline V gene as SGHVS and FQNEAQ. At the junction V is shortened by 0 bases and J by 6 bases; bases outside the gene matches: 7. The CDR3 holds 16 amino acids from the cysteine to the phenylalanine. Kept here is only the CDR3 DNA, which spans 48 bases and is read in frame from base 1. Overall study outcomes, separate from this receptor: The amount of clinical and demographic metadata varied by source and participant and was provided uncurated.

One collaborating source in Seattle enrolled patients during active infection and followed them longitudinally through the course of disease. Collaborating institutions collected whole blood in K2EDTA tubes following their own protocols. For TCRbeta analysis, collaborator samples were shipped as frozen whole blood, as isolated PBMCs, or as DNA extracted from either sample type. Points on this clone: Which antigen it targets is not known. The sample holds no much larger clone one base away, and base qualities are not on file.

TCRbeta CDR3 regions were amplified from genomic DNA using the immunoSEQ Assay, a bias-controlled multiplex PCR. The paper's data handling went like this. The number of nucleated cells in each sample was estimated from the amplification of reference gene primers within the assay. To quantify the absolute abundance of each unique TCRbeta CDR3 rearrangement, sequence reads were collapsed and filtered. For each sample, productive Simpson clonality was calculated as the square root of Simpson's diversity index across productive rearrangements. TCRdb's version of the immuneACCESS table is confined to in-frame rearrangements and falls short of the full clone set. An unresolved V gene accounts for under half of the shortfall where checked; the remainder is of unknown origin. V and J calls and clone size are as listed in that table; D and trimming were resolved from the DNA. The sample profile shows approximately 210,000 clones; around 84% of them were found once. The ten largest clones capture more than 9% of the sample.

The sample was peripheral blood. The V and J genes are TRBV7-8 and TRBJ1-4, and TRBD1 aligns with 7 junction nucleotides. The source of this sequence is an elderly woman with COVID-19, enrolled during active disease. The DNA is as follows: TGTGCCAGCAGCTTAGCGGGGGGCAGGGGGGATGAAAAACTGTTTTTT. Protein translation: CASSLAGGRGDEKLFF.